Included here is one T cell receptor (beta chain) sequence, with context. It lacks a known antigen. Base qualities are not provided; no much larger clone lies one nucleotide away. Ficoll-Paque density gradient centrifugation was used to isolate PBMCs. Instrument used: Illumina NovaSeq 6000. TCRalpha and TCRbeta cDNA libraries were constructed by 5'RACE with constant-segment primers, with sample barcodes and unique molecular identifiers being introduced. RNA was extracted from every sample with Trizol reagent. The libraries were amplified in two PCR steps, and the second step added a second sample barcode and Illumina TruSeq adapters. Sequencing of the libraries was done on an Illumina NovaSeq, producing 2 x 150 bp paired-end reads. From the authors' description of their analysis: Reads were demultiplexed and collapsed into UMI-guided consensus sequences with migec v1.2.7. Using mixcr v2.1.11, UMI consensuses were aligned to TRA and TRB V and J templates and then assembled into clonotypes. A clonotype was counted as expanded or contracted only if both edgeR and NoisET called the change significant, with noise models trained on biological replicates. edgeR calls used a false discovery rate-adjusted p below 0.01 and a log2 fold-change threshold of 1. PCA with hierarchical clustering of max-normalized trajectories of the 1000 most abundant clonotypes was used as exploratory dynamics analysis. The CD4 or CD8 phenotype of responding clones was assigned using the separately sequenced CD4+ and CD8+ repertoires. In TCRdb, the public reads were trimmed at Q25 with fastp and aligned with MiXCR, with productive beta chains retained. Identical CDR3 protein sequences are pooled into one entry, listed with their most common genes and DNA. The V and J calls shown here were made by TCRdb, not taken from the authors' results. In this sample the table shows around 130,000 distinct CDR3 sequences, approximately 5.9% of which occur a single time. The leading ten clones occupy approximately 2.3% of the sample.

This sample is drawn from a study of T-cell memory formation after mild COVID-19 (dated by TCRdb to about 2021). Regarding the study in general: TCR sequence clusters from the two donors were largely donor specific. In two donors, T-cell clones that expanded and contracted after mild COVID-19 were tracked by sequencing TCRalpha and TCRbeta repertoires over time. Two young, previously healthy adult volunteers made up the cohort, one male and one female.

What the research found in general, with its limitations: Only a couple of mild cases were covered by the study, and larger cohorts that include severe cases with pre-infection samples were considered necessary. The detection of some responding clones in pre-infection memory suggests that pre-existing cross-reactive memory T cells joined the SARS-CoV-2 response. The second-wave clones that peaked on day 37 were not confirmed to be SARS-CoV-2 specific. Contracting CD4+ clones turned up mainly in the CM and EM memory subsets, whereas EMRA was where CD8+ clones were enriched. Clones contracting from day 15 to 85 had balanced CD4/CD8 phenotypes, while a second wave expanding from day 15 to 37 was biased towards CD4+.

The germline V gene gives CDR1 as SGHDT and CDR2 as YYEEEE. The trim is 2 bases for V and 8 bases for J, with a gap of 22 bases between the germline ends. The CDR3 covers 16 residues, taking in both the cysteine and the phenylalanine. CDR3 DNA only is kept here, 48 bases in frame from base 1. The clonotype was recovered from an adult woman who had mild COVID-19 (a few samples of this study predate the infection). The sample titles of this study are shuffled in the database, so cell type and time point are left out; the donor was told from shared clones. The sequenced material came from PBMCs or a T cell subset sorted from them (not recorded which). In this chain, TRBV5-6 is recombined with TRBJ1-2; a confident D gene designation cannot be given. The CDR3 corresponds to CASSFWSPGREGGYTF. Here is the DNA: TGTGCCAGCAGCTTCTGGAGCCCCGGGAGGGAAGGGGGCTACACCTTC.